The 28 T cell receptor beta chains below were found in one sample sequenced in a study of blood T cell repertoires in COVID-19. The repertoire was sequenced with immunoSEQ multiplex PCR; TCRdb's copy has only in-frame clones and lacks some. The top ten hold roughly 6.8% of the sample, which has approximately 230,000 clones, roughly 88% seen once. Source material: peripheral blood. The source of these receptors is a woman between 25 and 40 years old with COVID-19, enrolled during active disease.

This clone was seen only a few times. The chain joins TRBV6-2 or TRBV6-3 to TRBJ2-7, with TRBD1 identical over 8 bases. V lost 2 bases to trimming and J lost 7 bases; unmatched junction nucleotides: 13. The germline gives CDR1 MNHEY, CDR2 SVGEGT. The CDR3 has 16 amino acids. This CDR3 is CASSYLPGTGLREQYV. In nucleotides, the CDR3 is TGTGCCAGCAGTTACCTCCCCGGGACAGGTTTGAGGGAGCAGTACGTC.

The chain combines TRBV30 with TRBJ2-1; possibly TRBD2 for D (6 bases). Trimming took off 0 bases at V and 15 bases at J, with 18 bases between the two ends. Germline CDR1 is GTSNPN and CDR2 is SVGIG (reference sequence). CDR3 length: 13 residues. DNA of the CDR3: TGTGCCTGGAGTGTATCTGCGGGAAGGGGCCCGTTCTTC. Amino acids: CAWSVSAGRGPFF.

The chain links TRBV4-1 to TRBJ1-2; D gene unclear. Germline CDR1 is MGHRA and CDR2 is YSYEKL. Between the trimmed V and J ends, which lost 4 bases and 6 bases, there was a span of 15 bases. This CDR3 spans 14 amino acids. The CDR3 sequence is CASSRETRGDGYTF. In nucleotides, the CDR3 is TGCGCCAGCAGCCGAGAGACTCGGGGAGATGGCTACACCTTC.

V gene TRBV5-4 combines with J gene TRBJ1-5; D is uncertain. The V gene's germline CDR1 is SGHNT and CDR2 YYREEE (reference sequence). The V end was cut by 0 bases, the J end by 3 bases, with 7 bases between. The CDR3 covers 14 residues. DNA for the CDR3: TGTGCCAGCAGCTTGGGGCAGTACAATCAGCCCCAGCATTTT. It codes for CASSLGQYNQPQHF.

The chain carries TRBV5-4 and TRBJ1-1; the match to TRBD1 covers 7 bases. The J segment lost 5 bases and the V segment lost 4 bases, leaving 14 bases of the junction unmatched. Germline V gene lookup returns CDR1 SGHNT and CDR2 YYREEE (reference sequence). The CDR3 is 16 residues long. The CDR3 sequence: CASSPQGVSLRTEAFF. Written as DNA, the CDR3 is TGTGCCAGCAGCCCCCAGGGGGTTTCTTTAAGGACTGAAGCTTTCTTT. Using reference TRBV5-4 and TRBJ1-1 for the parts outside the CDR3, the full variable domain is ETGVTQSPTHLIKTRGQQVTLRCSSQSGHNTVSWYQQALGQGPQFIFQYYREEENGRGNFPPRFSGLQFPNYSSELNVNALELDDSALYLCASSPQGVSLRTEAFFGQGTRLTVV.

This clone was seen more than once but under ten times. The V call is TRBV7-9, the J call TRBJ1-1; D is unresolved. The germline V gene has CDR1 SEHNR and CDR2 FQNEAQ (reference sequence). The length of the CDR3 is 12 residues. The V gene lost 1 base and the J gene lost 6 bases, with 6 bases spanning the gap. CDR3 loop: CASSLVASEAFF. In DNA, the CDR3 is TGTGCCAGCAGCTTAGTGGCTTCTGAAGCTTTCTTT.

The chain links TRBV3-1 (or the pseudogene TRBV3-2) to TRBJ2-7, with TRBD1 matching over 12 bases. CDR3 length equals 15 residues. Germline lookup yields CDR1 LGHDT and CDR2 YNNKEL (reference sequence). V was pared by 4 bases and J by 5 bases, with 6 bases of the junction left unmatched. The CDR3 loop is CASSLPGQGADEQYF. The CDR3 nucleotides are TGTGCCAGCAGCCTACCGGGACAGGGGGCCGACGAGCAGTACTTC.

CDR3 nucleotide sequence: TGTGCCAGCAGTTACTCCGGTGATAGCGGAAGCACCGGGGAGCTGTTTTTT. Its protein is CASSYSGDSGSTGELFF. This chain joins TRBV6-2 or TRBV6-3 and TRBJ2-2, with a possible D match to TRBD2 (6 bases). Germline CDR1 and CDR2: MNHEY and SVGEGT. This CDR3 is 17 amino acids long. V was pared by 0 bases and J by 4 bases, with 15 bases between.

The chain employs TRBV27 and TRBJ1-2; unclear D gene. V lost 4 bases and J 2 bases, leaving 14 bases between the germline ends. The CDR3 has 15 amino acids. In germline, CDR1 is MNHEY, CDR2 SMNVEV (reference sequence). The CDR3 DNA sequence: TGTGCCAGCAGTTCCCTGGGCGGGTCCAACTATGGCTACACCTTC. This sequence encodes CASSSLGGSNYGYTF.

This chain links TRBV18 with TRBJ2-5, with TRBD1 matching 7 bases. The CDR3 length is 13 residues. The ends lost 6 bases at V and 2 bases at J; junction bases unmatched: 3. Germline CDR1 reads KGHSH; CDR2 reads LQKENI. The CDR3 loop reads CASSLGQQETQYF. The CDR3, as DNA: TGTGCCAGCTCGCTGGGACAGCAAGAGACCCAGTACTTC.

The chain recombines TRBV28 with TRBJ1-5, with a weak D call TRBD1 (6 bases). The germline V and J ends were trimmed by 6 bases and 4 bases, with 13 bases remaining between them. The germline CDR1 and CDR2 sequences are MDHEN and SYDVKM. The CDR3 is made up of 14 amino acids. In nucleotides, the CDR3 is TGTGCCAGCAGGAACAGGGTCCGTAATCAGCCCCAGCATTTT. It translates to CASRNRVRNQPQHF.

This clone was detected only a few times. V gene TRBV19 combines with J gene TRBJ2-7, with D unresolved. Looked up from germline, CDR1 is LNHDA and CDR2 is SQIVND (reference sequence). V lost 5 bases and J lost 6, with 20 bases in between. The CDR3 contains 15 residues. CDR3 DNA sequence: TGTGCCAGTAGTTTGGTATCCGGCGGTCTCGGCGAGCAGTACTTC. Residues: CASSLVSGGLGEQYF.

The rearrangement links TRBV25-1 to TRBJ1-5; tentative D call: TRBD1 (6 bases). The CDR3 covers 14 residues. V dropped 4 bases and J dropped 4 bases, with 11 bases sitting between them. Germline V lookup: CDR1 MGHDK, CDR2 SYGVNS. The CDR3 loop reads CASSAGQRNQPQHF. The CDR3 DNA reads TGTGCCAGCAGTGCCGGACAGAGAAATCAGCCCCAGCATTTT.

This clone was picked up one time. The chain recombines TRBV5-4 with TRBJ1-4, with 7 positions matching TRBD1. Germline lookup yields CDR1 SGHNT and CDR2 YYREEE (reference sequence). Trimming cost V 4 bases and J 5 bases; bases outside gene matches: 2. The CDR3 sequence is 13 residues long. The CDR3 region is CASSLQGNEKLFF. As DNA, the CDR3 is TGTGCCAGCAGCCTACAGGGGAATGAAAAACTGTTTTTT.

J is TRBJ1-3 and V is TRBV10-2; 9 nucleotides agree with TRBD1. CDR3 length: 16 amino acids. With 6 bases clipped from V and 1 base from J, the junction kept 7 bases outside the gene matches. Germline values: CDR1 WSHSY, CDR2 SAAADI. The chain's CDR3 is CASRDNGQGSGNTIYF. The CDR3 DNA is TGCGCCAGCAGAGATAACGGACAGGGGTCTGGAAACACCATATATTTT.

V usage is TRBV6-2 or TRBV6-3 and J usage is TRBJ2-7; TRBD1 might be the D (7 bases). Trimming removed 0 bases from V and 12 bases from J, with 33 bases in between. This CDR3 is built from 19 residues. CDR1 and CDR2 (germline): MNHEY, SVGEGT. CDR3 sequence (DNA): TGTGCCAGCAGTTACTCGACTAGGCGGCAATGGACAGGCTTCAAGGGCGGGTACGTC. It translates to CASSYSTRRQWTGFKGGYV.

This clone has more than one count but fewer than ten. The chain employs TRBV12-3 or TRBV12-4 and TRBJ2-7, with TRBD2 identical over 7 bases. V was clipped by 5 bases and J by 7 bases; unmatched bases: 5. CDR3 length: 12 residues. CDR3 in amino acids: CASSRSGGEQYF. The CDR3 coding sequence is TGTGCCAGCAGTCGCTCGGGGGGAGAGCAGTACTTC.

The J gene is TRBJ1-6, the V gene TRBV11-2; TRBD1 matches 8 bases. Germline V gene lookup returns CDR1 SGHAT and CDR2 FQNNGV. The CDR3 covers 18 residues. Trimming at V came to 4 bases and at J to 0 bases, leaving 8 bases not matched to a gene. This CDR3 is CASSSHGTGSSYNSPLHF. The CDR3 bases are TGTGCCAGCAGCTCCCACGGGACAGGCAGCTCCTATAATTCACCCCTCCACTTT.

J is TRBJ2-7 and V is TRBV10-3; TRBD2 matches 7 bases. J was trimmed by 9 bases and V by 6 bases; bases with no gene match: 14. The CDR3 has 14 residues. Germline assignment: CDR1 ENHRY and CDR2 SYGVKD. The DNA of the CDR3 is TGTGCCATCAGGGGCCAAACTAGCGTAGACGGGCAGTACTTC. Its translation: CAIRGQTSVDGQYF.

In nucleotides, the CDR3 is TGTGCCACCCGCACAAGCTCCTACAATGAGCAGTTCTTC. Translated: CATRTSSYNEQFF. The chain links TRBV5-4 to TRBJ2-1, with D unclear. Germline CDR1 is SGHNT and CDR2 is YYREEE (reference sequence). V dropped 9 bases and J dropped 0 bases, with 10 bases sitting between them. CDR3 size: 13 residues.

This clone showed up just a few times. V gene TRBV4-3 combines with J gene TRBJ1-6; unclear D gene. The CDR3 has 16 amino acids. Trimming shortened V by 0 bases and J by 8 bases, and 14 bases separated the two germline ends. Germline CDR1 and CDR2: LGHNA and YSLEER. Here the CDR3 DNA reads TGCGCCAGCAGCCAAGATCATTCGGCGGAATATTCACCCCTCCACTTT. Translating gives CASSQDHSAEYSPLHF.

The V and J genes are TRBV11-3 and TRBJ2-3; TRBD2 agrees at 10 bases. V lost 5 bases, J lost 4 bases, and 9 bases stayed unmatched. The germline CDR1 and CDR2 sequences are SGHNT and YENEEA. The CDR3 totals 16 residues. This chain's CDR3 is CASSPRLAGHADTQYF. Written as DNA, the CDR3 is TGTGCCAGCAGCCCCCGACTAGCGGGCCACGCAGATACGCAGTATTTT.

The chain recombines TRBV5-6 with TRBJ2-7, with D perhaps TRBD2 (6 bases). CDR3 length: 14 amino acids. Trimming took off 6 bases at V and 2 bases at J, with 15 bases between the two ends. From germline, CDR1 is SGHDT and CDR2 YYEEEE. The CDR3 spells CASTPGLNPYEQYF. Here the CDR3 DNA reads TGTGCCAGCACGCCGGGACTCAATCCCTACGAGCAGTACTTC.

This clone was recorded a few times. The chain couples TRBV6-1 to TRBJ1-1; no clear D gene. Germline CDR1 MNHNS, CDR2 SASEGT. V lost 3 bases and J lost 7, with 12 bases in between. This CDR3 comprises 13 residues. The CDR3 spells CASSEGRYSEAFF. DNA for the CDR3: TGTGCCAGCAGTGAGGGCCGATATAGTGAAGCTTTCTTT.

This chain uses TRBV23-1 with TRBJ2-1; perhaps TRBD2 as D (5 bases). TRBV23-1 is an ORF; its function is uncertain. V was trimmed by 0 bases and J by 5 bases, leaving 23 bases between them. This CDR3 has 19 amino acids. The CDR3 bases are TGCGCCAGCAGTCAATCGGGGAGCGGAACATCCCCCCCGGACAATGAGCAGTTCTTC. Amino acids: CASSQSGSGTSPPDNEQFF.

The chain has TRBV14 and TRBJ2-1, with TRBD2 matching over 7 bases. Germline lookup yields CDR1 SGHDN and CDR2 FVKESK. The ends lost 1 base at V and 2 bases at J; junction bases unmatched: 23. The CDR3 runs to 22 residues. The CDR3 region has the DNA TGTGCCAGCAGCCAAGTCATGGAGTTTTGGGGGGGTCCCCGTCCTCCCTACAATGAGCAGTTCTTC. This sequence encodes CASSQVMEFWGGPRPPYNEQFF.

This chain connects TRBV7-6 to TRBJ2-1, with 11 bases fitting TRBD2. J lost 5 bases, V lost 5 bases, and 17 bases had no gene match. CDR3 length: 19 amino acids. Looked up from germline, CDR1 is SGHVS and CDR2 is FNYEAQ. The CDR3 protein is CASSPAGGLLAGDNNEQFF. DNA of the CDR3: TGTGCCAGCAGCCCAGCGGGAGGCCTACTAGCGGGGGATAACAATGAGCAGTTCTTC.

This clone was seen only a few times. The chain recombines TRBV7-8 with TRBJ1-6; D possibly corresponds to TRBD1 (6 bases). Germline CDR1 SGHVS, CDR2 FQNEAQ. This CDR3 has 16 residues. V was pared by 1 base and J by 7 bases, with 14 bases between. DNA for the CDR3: TGTGCCAGCAGCTTAGGGATGGGGGCGGCGAATTCACCCCTCCACTTT. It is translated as CASSLGMGAANSPLHF.